This TCR beta chain was captured by sequencing in a study of CD8 T cells in Susac syndrome (dated by TCRdb to the late 2010s). With respect to the entire study: The study used repertoire sequencing to test whether antigen drove CD8+ T cell activation and differentiation in Susac syndrome. General findings and caveats noted by the study authors: The study acknowledged that relatively few individuals were included in the TCR sequencing and HLA analysis.

RNA was extracted with the RNeasy kit and roughly 0.5 to 1 ug was reverse transcribed using random hexamers. The immunoSEQ multiplex PCR assay, which covers 54 Vbeta and 13 Jbeta segments, was used to amplify TCR beta CDR3 regions. To correct PCR amplification bias, a synthetic template baseline was used for both primer optimization and computational correction. The paper's processing steps were these. Reads were annotated to V, D and J genes according to IMGT and were analyzed with immunoSEQ Analyzer, with only productive sequences retained. Clonality was computed as one minus Shannon entropy normalized by log2 of the number of productive unique sequences. For each patient and control, public and private clones were evaluated within the 100 most prevalent clones. Susac-specific clones were defined as absent from healthy and MS cohorts, approximately 1,000 published viral clones and other ImmuneACCESS disease sequences. TCRdb trimmed the raw reads at Q25, called clones with MiXCR and kept productive beta chains. One record per CDR3 amino acid sequence lists the most common genes and DNA. The V and J calls shown here were made by TCRdb, not taken from the authors' results. Counted in this sample were around 300,000 distinct CDR3 sequences; under 95% of them appeared once. The top ten clonotypes cover roughly 0.059% of the sample.

As regards this clonotype: Its antigen target is currently unknown. Per-base quality was not reported, and no clone a single base away is much larger than it.

The CDR3 sequence holds 13 residues, the cysteine and phenylalanine included. Only the CDR3 part of the read is kept: 39 bases, read in frame from the first base. From a lookup of the germline V gene, CDR1 and CDR2 are SGHTS and YDEGEE. Germline trimming amounts to 7 bases on V and 7 bases on J, with 8 as the count of junction bases outside the gene matches. Peripheral blood CD8+ and CD4+ T cells from healthy donors, Susac syndrome patients and multiple sclerosis patients were profiled using high-throughput TCR beta sequencing. Multiple sclerosis controls were treatment-naive patients with stable or active relapsing-remitting disease fulfilling revised McDonald criteria. Bulk CD8+ and CD4+ T cells were purified by magnetic negative isolation, whereas CD8+ TEMRA cells were enriched by FACS. Blood was collected in EDTA tubes and processed within 24 hours, with PBMCs isolated through density gradient centrifugation. PBMCs intended for TCR sequencing were cryopreserved in liquid nitrogen and were subsequently thawed in a 37 degrees C water bath. The sorted or isolated CD4+, CD8+ and CD8+ TEMRA cells reached a purity of at least 90%.

The rearrangement combines TRBV5-8 with TRBJ1-2, and TRBD1 aligns with 9 junction nucleotides. The sample comprised CD4+ T cells from PBMCs. This TCR was sampled from a human donor with multiple sclerosis. The base sequence is TGTGCCAGCCGCATGACAGGGGGAATTGGCTACACCTTC. Its product reads: CASRMTGGIGYTF.